The 7 T cell receptor beta chains below were found in one sample sequenced in a study of control samples from healthy donors and cancer patients (dated by TCRdb to 2019 to 2021). The method behind the library was the immunoSEQ multiplex PCR assay. TCRdb re-hosts the immuneACCESS table, in-frame sequences only. Its copies lack some clones; in the studies checked, an unresolved V gene accounts for under half of them, and the cause for the rest is not known. This sample is represented by 160,000 or so clones; 90% to 95% of them were singletons. Approximately 14% of the sample rests with the top ten. The source material was PBMCs. These receptor sequences come from a man between 60 and 75 years old with colorectal cancer.

This rearrangement joins TRBV4-1 to TRBJ2-3; perhaps TRBD2 as D (7 bases). The germline V gene has CDR1 MGHRA and CDR2 YSYEKL. V dropped 1 base and J dropped 5 bases, with 19 bases sitting between them. The CDR3 totals 17 residues. DNA of the CDR3: TGCGCCAGCAGCCAAGTCGGGTTGCGGGGGCCGGGAGATACGCAGTATTTT. Amino acids: CASSQVGLRGPGDTQYF.

The rearrangement uses TRBV9 and TRBJ2-5, with unresolved D. With 0 bases removed from V and 5 bases from J, the gap between germline ends came to 5 bases. The CDR3 length is 12 residues. Germline CDR1 SGDLS, CDR2 YYNGEE. The CDR3 region has the DNA TGTGCCAGCAGCGTAGAAAGTGAGACCCAGTACTTC. This translates into CASSVESETQYF.

CDR3 DNA: TGTGCCAGCAGTGGCGGGACAGGGGCCAATGAGCAGTTCTTC. It translates to CASSGGTGANEQFF. The chain recombines TRBV6-4 with TRBJ2-1; 10 nucleotides line up with TRBD1. The CDR3 runs 14 residues. Germline trimming cut 4 bases from V and 6 bases from J; bases unmatched to any gene: 3. Per the germline V gene, CDR1 is MRHNA and CDR2 is SNTAGT.

The V call is TRBV2, the J call TRBJ2-5; 9 bases map to TRBD2. The ends lost 11 bases at V and 4 bases at J; junction bases unmatched: 8. The CDR3 is 13 residues long. Germline V gene data show CDR1 as SNHLY and CDR2 as FYNNEI. The CDR3 DNA follows: TGTGCCTCGAGGGGAGCGGGGGGAGAGACCCAGTACTTC. Protein product: CASRGAGGETQYF.

The chain links TRBV19 to TRBJ2-2; 11 nucleotides align to TRBD1. From germline, CDR1 is LNHDA and CDR2 SQIVND (reference sequence). The CDR3 has 18 amino acids. The V segment lost 4 bases and the J segment 3 bases; nucleotides outside the gene matches: 10. This CDR3 is CASSRGQGDPQDTGELFF. The DNA of the CDR3 is TGTGCCAGTAGTAGGGGACAGGGGGACCCCCAGGACACCGGGGAGCTGTTTTTT.

This clone has only one observation. The rearrangement links TRBV2 to TRBJ2-5; TRBD1 or TRBD2 may be the D gene (5 bases each). The CDR3 sequence is 15 residues long. Germline CDR1 and CDR2: SNHLY and FYNNEI. The ends were cut back, 1 base at V and 5 bases at J, with 14 bases in the middle. CDR3 sequence: CASSEGGTRGETQYF. The DNA of the CDR3 is TGTGCCAGCAGTGAAGGGGGGACCCGGGGTGAGACCCAGTACTTC.

V gene TRBV19 combines with J gene TRBJ2-2, with TRBD2 identical over 9 bases. The CDR3 has 14 amino acids. Germline CDR1 reads LNHDA; CDR2 reads SQIVND (reference sequence). Losses at the gene ends were 7 bases for V and 5 bases for J; bases not matched to a gene: 5. CDR3 loop: CASKAGGGTGELFF. The CDR3 bases are TGTGCCAGTAAAGCGGGGGGCGGGACCGGGGAGCTGTTTTTT.